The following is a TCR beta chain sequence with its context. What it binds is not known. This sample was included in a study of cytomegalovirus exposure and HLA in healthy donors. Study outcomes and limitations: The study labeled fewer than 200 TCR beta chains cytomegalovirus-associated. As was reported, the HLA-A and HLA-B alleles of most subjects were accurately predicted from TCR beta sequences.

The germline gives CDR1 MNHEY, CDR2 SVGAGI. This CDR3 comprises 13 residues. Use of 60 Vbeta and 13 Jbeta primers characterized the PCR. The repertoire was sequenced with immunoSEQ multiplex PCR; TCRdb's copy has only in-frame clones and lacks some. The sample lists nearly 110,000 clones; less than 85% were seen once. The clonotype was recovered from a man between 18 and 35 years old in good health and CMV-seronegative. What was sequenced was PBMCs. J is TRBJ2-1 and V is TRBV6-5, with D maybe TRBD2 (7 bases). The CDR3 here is CGGSGGEYNEQFF. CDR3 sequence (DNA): TGTGGGGGTTCGGGGGGCGAGTACAATGAGCAGTTCTTC.